This T cell receptor (beta chain) was retrieved from a study of T cell responses to AZD1222 COVID-19 vaccine. TCRdb's copy holds only in-frame clones and misses some; the assay was immunoSEQ multiplex PCR. The table records around 130,000 clones, about 88% of them present only once. V lost 5 bases to trimming and J lost 1 base; unmatched junction nucleotides: 5. The CDR3 has 14 amino acids. Germline assignment: CDR1 SGHVS and CDR2 FNYEAQ. This specimen was peripheral blood, taken 28 days after the second AZD1222 dose. This chain uses TRBV7-6 with TRBJ2-7; 7 bases align to TRBD1. The TCR sequence derives from an adult who received the AZD1222 COVID-19 vaccine. The CDR3 loop is CASSPAGGSYEQYF. The CDR3 region has the DNA TGTGCCAGCAGCCCCGCAGGGGGTTCCTACGAGCAGTACTTC. Full variable domain (missing parts from reference TRBV7-6 and TRBJ2-7): GAGVSQSPRYKVTKRGQDVALRCDPISGHVSLYWYRQALGQGPEFLTYFNYEAQQDKSGLPNDRFSAERPEGSISTLTIQRTEQRDSAMYRCASSPAGGSYEQYFGPGTRLTVT.